The 21 T cell receptor beta chains below were found in one sample sequenced in a study of blood T cell repertoires in COVID-19. Sequenced by immunoSEQ multiplex PCR; TCRdb stores in-frame clones only, minus some. The table includes 60,000 to 80,000 clones, 80% to 95% detected once. The sequencing input was peripheral blood. The receptors shown here come from a human donor in a cohort sampled during active COVID-19.

This clone appeared once. V gene TRBV7-2 combines with J gene TRBJ2-3; 14 bases match TRBD2. CDR1 SGHTA and CDR2 FQGNSA come from the germline V gene. This CDR3 spans 15 amino acids. Losses at the gene ends were 5 bases for V and 13 bases for J; bases not matched to a gene: 11. The CDR3 coding sequence is TGTGCCAGCAGCACGAGGACTAGCGGGAGGTCCACGGAGTATTTT. Protein: CASSTRTSGRSTEYF.

The CDR3 is CASASYTEAFF. The DNA of the CDR3 is TGTGCCAGCGCCAGTTACACTGAAGCTTTCTTT. The chain employs TRBV5-6 and TRBJ1-1, with D unresolved. The germline CDR1 and CDR2 sequences are SGHDT and YYEEEE. V was trimmed by 7 bases and J by 3 bases, leaving 7 bases between them. This CDR3 contains 11 residues. Drawing the rest from reference TRBV5-6 and TRBJ1-1, the complete variable domain is DAGVTQSPTHLIKTRGQQVTLRCSPKSGHDTVSWYQQALGQGPQFIFQYYEEEERQRGNFPDRFSGHQFPNYSSELNVNALLLGDSALYLCASASYTEAFFGQGTRLTVV.

This clone was found a few times. This sequence joins TRBV7-6 and TRBJ2-2; D may be TRBD2 (6 bases). CDR1 is SGHVS, CDR2 FNYEAQ, per germline. The CDR3 spans 16 residues. Trimming removed 3 bases from V and 2 bases from J, with 13 bases in between. The CDR3 DNA reads TGTGCCAGCAGCTTTGTAAGGACTAATAACACCGGGGAGCTGTTTTTT. Protein: CASSFVRTNNTGELFF.

V and J are TRBV19 and TRBJ2-2; 11 bases fit TRBD2. V dropped 3 bases and J dropped 6; count of bases not matched to a gene: 27. CDR3 length: 23 amino acids. Germline V gives CDR1 LNHDA, CDR2 SQIVND (reference sequence). DNA for the CDR3: TGTGCCAGTAGTATCCTGCGTAAGCAGGGAACCTGGGTTAGCGGGAGGGCCGCCGGGGAGCTGTTTTTT. It specifies CASSILRKQGTWVSGRAAGELFF.

CDR3 nucleotides: TGTGCCAGCAGTAGAACAGGGGGCGCGAGCTCCTACGAGCAGTACTTC. Its translation is CASSRTGGASSYEQYF. V is TRBV6-6 and J is TRBJ2-7; 9 nucleotides line up with TRBD1. This CDR3 comprises 16 residues. Germline trimming cut 5 bases from V and 0 bases from J; bases unmatched to any gene: 8. CDR1 and CDR2 (germline): MNHNY, SVGAGI (reference sequence).

To note about this clone: One end of the junction does not line up with germline, which may come from a read error. The chain combines TRBV3-1 (or the pseudogene TRBV3-2) with TRBJ2-1; 7 bases fit TRBD2. CDR3 length: 16 residues. From germline, CDR1 is LGHDT and CDR2 YNNKEL (reference sequence). The CDR3 reads CASSQVGGLSSNEQFF. In nucleotides, the CDR3 is TGTGCCAGCAGCCAAGTGGGAGGGCTCTCCTCCAATGAGCAGTTCTTC.

This chain links TRBV7-9 with TRBJ2-7; D unresolved. The CDR3 extends over 11 amino acids. The V gene lost 7 bases and the J gene lost 3 bases, with 7 bases spanning the gap. CDR1 and CDR2 (germline): SEHNR, FQNEAQ (reference sequence). The CDR3 region is CASMRNYEQYF. The DNA of the CDR3 is TGTGCCAGCATGAGGAACTACGAGCAGTACTTC.

The chain carries TRBV11-2 and TRBJ2-6; TRBD1 might be the D (6 bases). In germline, CDR1 is SGHAT, CDR2 FQNNGV. V lost 0 bases to trimming and J lost 0 bases, with 15 bases between them. The CDR3 runs to 19 residues. CDR3 residues: CASSLDHRVGFSGANVLTF. DNA of the CDR3: TGTGCCAGCAGCTTAGACCACAGGGTTGGGTTCTCTGGGGCCAACGTCCTGACTTTC.

The rearrangement links TRBV5-1 to TRBJ1-4, with TRBD1 matching over 7 bases. Germline CDR1 SGHRS, CDR2 YFSETQ. The CDR3 consists of 14 residues. V shed 4 bases and J 4 bases; nucleotides not matched to a gene: 4. The CDR3 sequence: CASSPGQSNEKLFF. CDR3 nucleotide sequence: TGCGCCAGCAGCCCGGGACAGAGTAATGAAAAACTGTTTTTT.

The V and J genes are TRBV19 and TRBJ2-1; possible D gene TRBD2, 6 bases. The CDR3 spans 15 residues. The V gene lost 3 bases and the J gene lost 9 bases, with 18 bases spanning the gap. CDR1 and CDR2 (germline): LNHDA, SQIVND (reference sequence). Here the CDR3 reads CASSIPAEGQGEQFF. The CDR3 bases are TGTGCCAGTAGTATTCCCGCGGAGGGCCAAGGTGAGCAGTTCTTC.

This chain joins TRBV5-1 and TRBJ1-2; no clear D. The CDR3 is made up of 14 amino acids. Germline V CDR1 and CDR2: SGHRS, YFSETQ. Trimming removed 4 bases from V and 0 bases from J, with 10 bases in between. The CDR3 loop reads CASSAGGSNYGYTF. In nucleotides, the CDR3 is TGCGCCAGCAGCGCGGGAGGATCTAACTATGGCTACACCTTC.

V is TRBV2 and J is TRBJ2-1; TRBD2 agrees at 12 bases. The V segment lost 5 bases and the J segment 0 bases; nucleotides outside the gene matches: 17. The CDR3 sequence is 21 residues long. Germline CDR1 reads SNHLY; CDR2 reads FYNNEI. The CDR3 nucleotides read TGTGCCAGCAGTACACCCGTGCGACTAGCGGGGGCCGATAGCTCCTACAATGAGCAGTTCTTC. This gives the protein CASSTPVRLAGADSSYNEQFF. Filled out from reference TRBV2 and TRBJ2-1, the complete variable domain reads EPEVTQTPSHQVTQMGQEVILRCVPISNHLYFYWYRQILGQKVEFLVSFYNNEISEKSEIFDDQFSVERPDGSNFTLKIRSTKLEDSAMYFCASSTPVRLAGADSSYNEQFFGPGTRLTVL.

V and J are TRBV4-1 and TRBJ2-2; no clear D. There are 16 residues in the CDR3. V was shortened by 0 bases and J by 1 base, with 9 bases between the two germline ends. CDR1 MGHRA and CDR2 YSYEKL come from the germline V gene. As DNA, the CDR3 is TGCGCCAGCAGCCAAGATCAGGCCATGAACACCGGGGAGCTGTTTTTT. Protein: CASSQDQAMNTGELFF.

The V and J genes are TRBV7-9 and TRBJ1-3; no clear D gene. Germline values: CDR1 SEHNR, CDR2 FQNEAQ (reference sequence). Trimming left V 1 base short and J 2 bases short, with 6 bases between. The CDR3 length is 14 residues. CDR3 region: CASSLGQAGNTIYF. The CDR3 DNA is TGTGCCAGCAGCTTAGGGCAGGCTGGAAACACCATATATTTT.

This clone was picked up one time. The V call is TRBV7-9, the J call TRBJ1-1, with TRBD1 identical over 7 bases. The length of the CDR3 is 15 residues. The J segment lost 3 bases and the V segment lost 5 bases, leaving 9 bases of the junction unmatched. Germline lookup yields CDR1 SEHNR and CDR2 FQNEAQ (reference sequence). DNA of the CDR3: TGTGCCAGCAGCACTCGACAGGGTAGGGACACTGAAGCTTTCTTT. Amino acids: CASSTRQGRDTEAFF.

The genes are TRBV13 and TRBJ2-3; the match to TRBD2 covers 10 bases. The germline V gene has CDR1 PRHDT and CDR2 FYEKMQ (reference sequence). J gave up 3 bases and V 7 bases, and 7 bases lay outside the gene matches. CDR3 length equals 15 residues. The CDR3 is CASILAGGGTDTQYF. The CDR3 region has the DNA TGTGCCAGCATTTTAGCGGGAGGCGGTACAGATACGCAGTATTTT.

The rearrangement links TRBV6-1 to TRBJ1-5, with TRBD1 as a possible D gene (6 bases). The CDR3 covers 21 residues. Looked up from germline, CDR1 is MNHNS and CDR2 is SASEGT. V lost 2 bases and J lost 1, with 27 bases in between. The CDR3 DNA sequence: TGTGCCAGCAGTGAAAGGGGGTGGACAGTCCCCCTTATAGAGAGCAATCAGCCCCAGCATTTT. Translating gives CASSERGWTVPLIESNQPQHF.

The gene calls are TRBV15 and TRBJ2-2; no definite D call. This CDR3 has 15 residues. The V end was cut by 0 bases, the J end by 4 bases, with 9 bases between. Germline V gene data show CDR1 as LNHNV and CDR2 as YYDKDF (reference sequence). In DNA form, the CDR3 reads TGTGCCACCAGCAGAGATCCGGGTGTCACCGGGGAGCTGTTTTTT. Its protein product is CATSRDPGVTGELFF. Full variable domain (remainder filled in from reference TRBV15 and TRBJ2-2): DAMVIQNPRYQVTQFGKPVTLSCSQTLNHNVMYWYQQKSSQAPKLLFHYYDKDFNNEADTPDNFQSRRPNTSFCFLDIRSPGLGDTAMYLCATSRDPGVTGELFFGEGSRLTVL.

The gene calls are TRBV18 and TRBJ2-7, with 8 bases fitting TRBD1. V lost 6 bases, J lost 7 bases, and 11 bases stayed unmatched. The CDR3 length is 14 residues. CDR1 KGHSH and CDR2 LQKENI come from the germline V gene. CDR3: CASSPGTGYVEQYF. The DNA for the CDR3 is TGTGCCAGCTCGCCCGGGACAGGCTACGTGGAGCAGTACTTC.

The chain couples TRBV4-1 to TRBJ2-1, with TRBD2 matching 10 bases. The CDR3 is 16 amino acids. V was clipped by 0 bases and J by 12 bases; unmatched bases: 11. The germline CDR1 and CDR2 sequences are MGHRA and YSYEKL. The CDR3 sequence is CASSQDPRVAGGPQFF. The CDR3 nucleotides read TGCGCCAGCAGCCAAGATCCAAGGGTAGCGGGGGGCCCGCAGTTCTTC.

The V gene is TRBV11-1, the J gene TRBJ2-7; a possible D gene is TRBD1 (6 bases). This CDR3 has 13 amino acids. The ends were cut back, 5 bases at V and 4 bases at J, with 12 bases in the middle. The germline gives CDR1 SGHAT, CDR2 FQDESV (reference sequence). This CDR3 reads CASSRHRDYEQYF. In nucleotides, the CDR3 is TGTGCCAGCAGCAGACACAGGGATTACGAGCAGTACTTC.